The next 2 T cell receptor beta chains were all read from a single sample in a study of blood T cell repertoires in COVID-19. Clones were sequenced by immunoSEQ multiplex PCR, and TCRdb holds only the in-frame ones, with some missing. Among about 260,000 clones listed, roughly 90% were seen once. Sample: peripheral blood. The receptor source for this set is a man aged 30 to 45 with active or convalescent COVID-19.

The rearrangement links TRBV3-1 (or the pseudogene TRBV3-2) to TRBJ2-1; 9 nucleotides align to TRBD1. This CDR3 spans 15 amino acids. From germline, CDR1 is LGHDT and CDR2 YNNKEL (reference sequence). The V and J ends lost 7 bases and 2 bases, in that order; junction bases with no gene match: 6. The chain's CDR3 is CASTLDRGTYNEQFF. CDR3 nucleotides: TGTGCCAGCACCTTAGACAGGGGGACCTACAATGAGCAGTTCTTC.

This clone was recorded only once. The CDR3 is CASSRTVSSYNSPLHF. CDR3 bases: TGTGCCAGCAGCCGGACAGTGAGCTCCTATAATTCACCCCTCCACTTT. The chain couples TRBV7-2 to TRBJ1-6; weak D call: TRBD1 (6 bases). Germline V gene lookup returns CDR1 SGHTA and CDR2 FQGNSA. V lost 5 bases and J lost 0, with 11 bases in between. This CDR3 has 16 amino acids. Full variable domain (outside the CDR3, taken from reference TRBV7-2 and TRBJ1-6): GAGVSQSPSNKVTEKGKDVELRCDPISGHTALYWYRQSLGQGLEFLIYFQGNSAPDKSGLPSDRFSAERTGGSVSTLTIQRTQQEDSAVYLCASSRTVSSYNSPLHFGNGTRLTVT.